The T cell receptor beta chain described here comes from a study of blood T cell repertoires in COVID-19. Overall study context: Spain, Italy and the United States supplied samples that represented acute and convalescent COVID-19. T cells, B-cell-depleted T cells, or PBMCs provided the cDNA or gDNA that served as material.

This clone was seen a handful of times. Original data processing: Amplification with reference gene primers provided the estimates of nucleated cell counts. Here immunoSEQ multiplex PCR was the method, and the copy in TCRdb shows in-frame clones only, minus some. That table supplies the V and J calls and clone size; D and trimming were determined from the DNA. The repertoire holds roughly 68,000 clones, with about 85% as singletons. The Seattle patients joined while their infection was active and were tracked longitudinally afterward. Trimming shortened V by 8 bases and J by 0 bases, and 14 bases separated the two germline ends. CDR3 length: 14 amino acids. The germline V gene has CDR1 SNHLY and CDR2 FYNNEI.

Input material: peripheral blood. The rearrangement joins TRBV2 to TRBJ2-7, with D possibly matching TRBD2 (6 bases). The clonotype comes from a woman between 45 and 65 years old with COVID-19, enrolled during active disease. In nucleotides, the CDR3 is TGTGCCAGCCTCCGGGACTTCTTCTCCTACGAGCAGTACTTC. It specifies CASLRDFFSYEQYF.